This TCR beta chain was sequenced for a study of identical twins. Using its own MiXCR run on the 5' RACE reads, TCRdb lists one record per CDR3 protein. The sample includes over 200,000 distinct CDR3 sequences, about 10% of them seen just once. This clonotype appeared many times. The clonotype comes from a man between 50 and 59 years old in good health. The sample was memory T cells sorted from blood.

CDR3 bases: TGCGCCAGCAGCTTGGCCCTGGACAGGGAGCAGTACTTC. Protein: CASSLALDREQYF. The chain couples TRBV5-1 to TRBJ2-7, with TRBD1 matching over 7 bases. Germline lookup yields CDR1 SGHRS and CDR2 YFSETQ. The J segment lost 7 bases and the V segment lost 0 bases, leaving 4 bases of the junction unmatched. The CDR3 is made up of 13 amino acids.